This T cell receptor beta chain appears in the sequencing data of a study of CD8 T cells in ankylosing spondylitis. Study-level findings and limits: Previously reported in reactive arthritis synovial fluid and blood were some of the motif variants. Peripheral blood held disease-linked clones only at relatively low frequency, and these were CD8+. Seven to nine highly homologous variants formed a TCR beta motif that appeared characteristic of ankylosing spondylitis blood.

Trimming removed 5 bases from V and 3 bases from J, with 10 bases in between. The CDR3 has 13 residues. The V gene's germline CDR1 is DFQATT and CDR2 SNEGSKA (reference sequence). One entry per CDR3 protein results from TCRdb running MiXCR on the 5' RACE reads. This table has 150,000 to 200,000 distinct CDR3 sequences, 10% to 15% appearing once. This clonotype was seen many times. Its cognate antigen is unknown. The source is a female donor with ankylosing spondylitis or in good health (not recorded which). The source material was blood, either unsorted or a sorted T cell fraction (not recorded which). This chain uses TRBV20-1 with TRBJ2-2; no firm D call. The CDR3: CSALADHTGELFF. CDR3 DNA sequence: TGCAGTGCTCTCGCGGATCACACCGGGGAGCTGTTTTTT.